The 15 T cell receptor beta chains given below trace back to one sample, sequenced in a study of cytotoxic CD8 clonotypes in ibrutinib-treated CLL (dated by TCRdb to the early 2020s). In the paper's terms, the time point label means: progressive disease on ibrutinib. Library prep was done by the immunoSEQ multiplex PCR assay. This is the immuneACCESS table as TCRdb keeps it, with only in-frame sequences that have V and J called. A part of the clones is gone; compared with another copy, unresolved V genes explain less than half, and the rest is unexplained. This sample is represented by 150,000 to 200,000 clones; around nine tenths of them were singletons. The ten largest clones represent approximately 3% of the sample. The starting material was PBMCs, obtained at disease progression, from a patient treated with ibrutinib. These receptor sequences come from a human donor with chronic lymphocytic leukemia.

Note on this clone: Germline and junction disagree at one end, which may indicate a read error. The chain uses TRBV19 and TRBJ2-2; D is unresolved. CDR1 and CDR2 from the germline V gene are LNHDA and SQIVND (reference sequence). This CDR3 has 15 amino acids. CDR3 in amino acids: CASSSRTLSPGELFF. The CDR3, as DNA: TGTGCAAGTAGCTCTAGGACCCTATCCCCCGGGGAGCTGTTTTTT.

This rearrangement joins TRBV30 to TRBJ2-5; D is uncertain. Trimming left V 4 bases short and J 4 bases short, with 7 bases between. Germline CDR1 is GTSNPN and CDR2 is SVGIG (reference sequence). This CDR3 region has 11 residues. The CDR3 DNA follows: TGTGCCTGGATGGTGCGAGAGACCCAGTACTTC. Its translation is CAWMVRETQYF.

This chain uses TRBV19 with TRBJ2-1; D call uncertain. The V end lost 3 bases, the J end lost 1 base, and 16 bases lay between the germline ends. Germline loops: CDR1 LNHDA, CDR2 SQIVND (reference sequence). The CDR3 runs 17 residues. CDR3 nucleotide sequence: TGTGCCAGTAGTATCGGTACGTCTAGTCGATCCTACAATGAGCAGTTCTTC. Translating it yields CASSIGTSSRSYNEQFF.

This chain joins TRBV7-8 and TRBJ2-7; 8 nucleotides align to TRBD1. Germline V gene sequence: CDR1 SGHVS, CDR2 FQNEAQ. V trimming: 1 base; J trimming: 7 bases; junction bases outside the gene matches: 9. The CDR3 is made up of 15 amino acids. The DNA for the CDR3 is TGTGCCAGCAGCTTAGGGACAGGGCCACCTTGGGAGCAGTACTTC. Translation: CASSLGTGPPWEQYF.

The chain employs TRBV6-6 and TRBJ2-1, with a possible D match to TRBD1 (5 bases). This CDR3 region has 13 residues. The germline V gene encodes CDR1 MNHNY and CDR2 SVGAGI (reference sequence). The V end lost 9 bases, the J end lost 5 bases, and 14 bases lay between the germline ends. In nucleotides, the CDR3 is TGTGCCAGTTCCGAGCTAGGGGACAATGAGCAGTTCTTC. Translated, it gives CASSELGDNEQFF.

The V call is TRBV5-1, the J call TRBJ2-3; 7 positions agree with TRBD1. Trimming took 0 bases from V and 6 from J; bases not matched to a gene: 7. Germline V gene sequence: CDR1 SGHRS, CDR2 YFSETQ. The CDR3 has 15 amino acids. CDR3 in amino acids: CASSLVATGPDTQYF. The CDR3 DNA is TGCGCCAGCAGCTTGGTCGCGACAGGGCCGGATACGCAGTATTTT.

The chain uses TRBV7-2 and TRBJ1-1; D is possibly TRBD1 (5 bases). This CDR3 is built from 11 residues. The germline V gene encodes CDR1 SGHTA and CDR2 FQGNSA. Between the trimmed V and J ends, which lost 1 base and 10 bases, there was a span of 7 bases. This CDR3 is CASSLVGGAFF. The CDR3 region has the DNA TGTGCCAGCAGCTTAGTGGGGGGAGCTTTCTTT.

The chain is built from TRBV5-1 and TRBJ2-3; 9 bases are shared with TRBD2. This CDR3 region has 16 residues. Trimming at V came to 1 base and at J to 2 bases, leaving 5 bases not matched to a gene. Per germline, CDR1 SGHRS and CDR2 YFSETQ. The CDR3: CASSLHASGITDTQYF. As DNA, the CDR3 is TGCGCCAGCAGCTTGCATGCTAGCGGGATCACAGATACGCAGTATTTT.

This clone was recorded only once. V usage is TRBV7-2 and J usage is TRBJ2-1; D is unresolved. Trimming cost V 1 base and J 0 bases, with 7 bases left between them. The CDR3 is 15 residues long. Germline loops: CDR1 SGHTA, CDR2 FQGNSA. The CDR3 region has the DNA TGTGCCAGCAGCTTAGAAACGGTCTCCTACAATGAGCAGTTCTTC. This gives the protein CASSLETVSYNEQFF.

V is TRBV18 and J is TRBJ2-1; D is ambiguous. V lost 6 bases and J 10 bases, leaving 13 bases between the germline ends. The CDR3 sequence is 12 residues long. Germline CDR1 is KGHSH and CDR2 is LQKENI. Here the CDR3 DNA reads TGTGCCAGCTCCCCTCCGCTCAGGGAGCAGTTCTTC. Protein sequence: CASSPPLREQFF.

Here the CDR3 DNA reads TGTGCCAGCGGCCGTTCTCTTCCTCGCTGGGACACTGAAGCTTTCTTT. Protein sequence: CASGRSLPRWDTEAFF. The chain recombines TRBV6-6 with TRBJ1-1; no definite D call. CDR1 and CDR2 (germline): MNHNY, SVGAGI (reference sequence). Trimming removed 8 bases at V and 3 bases at J, with 22 bases between. The CDR3 is 16 residues long.

The chain combines TRBV19 with TRBJ2-7, with TRBD2 identical over 10 bases. Germline trimming cut 10 bases from V and 7 bases from J; bases unmatched to any gene: 10. The germline V gene has CDR1 LNHDA and CDR2 SQIVND (reference sequence). There are 13 residues in the CDR3. For the CDR3, the DNA is TGTGCCACATCGAGCGGGAGGGCGAAAGAGCAGTACTTC. Translation: CATSSGRAKEQYF.

The chain couples TRBV6-1 to TRBJ2-7, with TRBD1 as a possible D gene (7 bases). Germline CDR1 is MNHNS and CDR2 is SASEGT. Trimming pared 2 bases from V and 2 bases from J, leaving 13 bases between. The CDR3 is made up of 15 amino acids. CDR3 coding DNA: TGTGCCAGCAGTGAAATGGCAGGGGGGCCCTACGAGCAGTACTTC. Amino acid sequence: CASSEMAGGPYEQYF.

The chain links TRBV19 to TRBJ2-2; TRBD2 might be the D (5 bases). Germline V gene lookup returns CDR1 LNHDA and CDR2 SQIVND (reference sequence). Trimming removed 3 bases from V and 6 bases from J, with 14 bases in between. The CDR3 totals 15 residues. The CDR3 loop reads CASSISFRGAGELFF. CDR3 sequence (DNA): TGTGCCAGTAGTATTTCGTTCCGGGGAGCCGGGGAGCTGTTTTTT.

V gene TRBV2 combines with J gene TRBJ2-4; tentative D call: TRBD1 (6 bases). V dropped 6 bases and J dropped 1 base, with 13 bases sitting between them. The germline V gene encodes CDR1 SNHLY and CDR2 FYNNEI. This CDR3 has 15 amino acids. The DNA of the CDR3 is TGTGCCAGCAGACGGACAGAAGGGGCCAAAAACATTCAGTACTTC. Amino acids: CASRRTEGAKNIQYF. Filled out from reference TRBV2 and TRBJ2-4, the complete variable domain reads EPEVTQTPSHQVTQMGQEVILRCVPISNHLYFYWYRQILGQKVEFLVSFYNNEISEKSEIFDDQFSVERPDGSNFTLKIRSTKLEDSAMYFCASRRTEGAKNIQYFGAGTRLSVL.